This TCR beta chain was obtained from a study of blood T cell repertoires in COVID-19 (dated by TCRdb to 2018 to 2020). Regarding the study in general: Collaborator samples came from the United States, Italy and Spain and covered acute and convalescent phases of COVID-19. Where available, HLA class I and class II types were taken from metadata supplied by the sample provider and were not determined by assay-based typing. The samples were drawn from two sources: the first 160 participants of the ongoing ImmuneRACE study, and 1,254 subjects contributed by 6 global collaborators. The dataset comprised deeply sampled blood TCRbeta repertoires from subjects exposed to, actively infected with, or recovered from COVID-19. The repertoires were released in a freely available public database intended as a resource for research on the immune response to SARS-CoV-2. Nearly every sample came with metadata listing a de-identified subject ID, COVID-19 status, age in years and sex. The material from the prospective study consisted of cDNA or gDNA derived from T cells, B-cell-depleted T cells, or PBMCs.

To note about this clone: What this receptor recognizes is not known. The record has no base qualities; no much larger clone is one base away.

The immunoSEQ Assay, a bias-controlled multiplex PCR, was used to amplify TCRbeta CDR3 regions from genomic DNA. In the paper's pipeline: The number of nucleated cells in each sample was estimated by amplification of reference gene primers within the assay. Sequence reads were collapsed and filtered to measure the absolute abundance of every unique TCRbeta CDR3 rearrangement. For each sample, productive Simpson clonality was calculated as the square root of Simpson's diversity index across productive rearrangements. TCRdb stores this immuneACCESS table with in-frame sequences only. Part of the clones is absent; in the studies checked, under half of the shortfall reflects unresolved V genes, and no reason is known for the rest. V and J calls and clone size follow that table, whereas D and trimming were derived from the DNA. Here the sample has 200,000 or so clones; almost 85% occur a single time. The ten largest clonotypes hold approximately 6.9% of the sample.

The collaborating institutions used their own protocols to collect whole blood in K2EDTA tubes. Collaborator samples were shipped for TCRbeta analysis as frozen whole blood, isolated PBMCs, or DNA extracted from either sample type. The study at large found these results: Clinical and demographic metadata were provided uncurated, with the amount varying by source and participant.

The receptor was derived from a human donor with acute or convalescent COVID-19. The donor label of this sample is uncertain. Material: peripheral blood.

The DNA reads as follows: TGCGCCAGCAGCCCTAGATTGAACACTGAAGCTTTCTTT. The resulting protein is CASSPRLNTEAFF. The sequence links TRBV4-3 to TRBJ1-1; the D gene cannot be resolved reliably. V is clipped by 4 bases and J by 0 bases, and the sequence between their germline boundaries is 6 bases long. In the germline V gene, CDR1 corresponds to LGHNA and CDR2 to YSLEER. There are 13 amino acids in the CDR3, from cysteine to phenylalanine inclusive. CDR3 DNA is the only sequence kept; it has 39 bases, read in frame from the first base.